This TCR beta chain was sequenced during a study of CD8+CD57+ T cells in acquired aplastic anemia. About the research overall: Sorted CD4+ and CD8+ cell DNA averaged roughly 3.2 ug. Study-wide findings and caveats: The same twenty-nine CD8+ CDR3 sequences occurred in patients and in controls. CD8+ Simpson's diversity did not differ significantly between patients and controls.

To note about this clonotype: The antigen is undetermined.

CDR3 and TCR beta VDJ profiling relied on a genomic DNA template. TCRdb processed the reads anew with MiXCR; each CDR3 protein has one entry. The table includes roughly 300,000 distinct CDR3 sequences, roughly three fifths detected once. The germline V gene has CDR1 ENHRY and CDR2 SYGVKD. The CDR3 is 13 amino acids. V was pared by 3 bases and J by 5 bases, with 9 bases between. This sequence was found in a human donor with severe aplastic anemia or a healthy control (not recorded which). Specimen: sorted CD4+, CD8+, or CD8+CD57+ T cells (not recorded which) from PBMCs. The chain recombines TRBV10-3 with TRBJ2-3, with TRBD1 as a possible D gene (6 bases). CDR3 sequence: CAISEGGVDTQYF. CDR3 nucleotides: TGTGCCATCAGTGAAGGGGGTGTAGATACGCAGTATTTT.